This passage covers 11 T cell receptor beta chains from one sample sequenced in a study of glioma-infiltrating T cells. The iRepertoire nested amplicon-rescue multiplex PCR amplified TCR alpha and beta CDR3s from RNA. TCRdb processed the multiplex PCR reads anew with MiXCR; each CDR3 protein has one entry. Here the sample spans about 140,000 distinct CDR3 sequences, more than 35% being singletons. Sequencing was done on a sample of glioma tissue, nonneoplastic brain tissue, or PBMCs (not recorded which). These receptors all come from a human donor with low-grade glioma or glioblastoma, undergoing nonglioma brain surgery, or in good health (not recorded which).

The sample holds a few counts of this clonotype. CDR3 DNA: TGCAGTGCTAACAGGGGCCACGAGCAGTACTTC. Translating gives CSANRGHEQYF. The chain recombines TRBV20-1 with TRBJ2-7, with 7 bases that match TRBD1. Germline CDR1 and CDR2: DFQATT and SNEGSKA (reference sequence). This CDR3 comprises 11 residues. The V gene end was trimmed by 4 bases and the J gene end by 5 bases; junction bases not matched to a gene: 2.

V gene TRBV20-1 combines with J gene TRBJ2-1; 8 bases are shared with TRBD1. V gave up 2 bases and J gave up 10 bases; unmatched junction bases: 4. CDR1 DFQATT and CDR2 SNEGSKA come from the germline V gene (reference sequence). The CDR3 is made up of 12 amino acids. The CDR3 reads CSARQDRGEQFF. CDR3 sequence (DNA): TGCAGTGCTAGACAAGACAGGGGCGAGCAGTTCTTC.

A few counts support this clonotype. This rearrangement joins TRBV6-9 to TRBJ1-1; D is unclear. CDR3 length equals 15 residues. V was clipped by 3 bases and J by 1 base, with 12 bases between them. CDR1 and CDR2 from the germline V gene are MNHGY and SVAAGI. This CDR3 reads CASSYGQIQNTEAFF. The CDR3 nucleotides read TGTGCCAGCAGTTACGGCCAGATACAGAACACTGAAGCTTTCTTT.

The V and J genes are TRBV6-1 and TRBJ1-2, with D perhaps TRBD1 (5 bases). From germline, CDR1 is MNHNS and CDR2 SASEGT. The CDR3 spans 12 residues. The germline V and J ends were trimmed by 6 bases and 5 bases, with 10 bases remaining between them. The CDR3 sequence is CASRGDWYGYTF. CDR3 sequence (DNA): TGTGCCAGCAGGGGGGATTGGTATGGCTACACCTTC.

The chain carries TRBV6-1 and TRBJ1-2; TRBD1 matches at 9 bases. After removal of 5 bases from V and 2 bases from J, the junction contained 6 bases not matched to a gene. In germline, CDR1 is MNHNS, CDR2 SASEGT. CDR3 length: 15 amino acids. The CDR3 nucleotides read TGTGCCAGCAGTCCCGGGACAGGGCGCAACTATGGCTACACCTTC. It codes for CASSPGTGRNYGYTF.

There are a few counts of this clonotype. The V gene is TRBV6-2 or TRBV6-3, the J gene TRBJ2-3; the D gene is possibly TRBD2 (6 bases). This CDR3 has 16 residues. Germline CDR1 MNHEY, CDR2 SVGEGT. V was pared by 6 bases and J by 11 bases, with 27 bases between. CDR3 DNA sequence: TGTGCCAGCAGCCCCTTTACGAGCGGGTCCTCCCGTGGGCAGTATTTT. It yields the protein CASSPFTSGSSRGQYF.

This sequence joins TRBV28 and TRBJ2-7, with a possible D match to TRBD1 (5 bases). The germline CDR1 and CDR2 sequences are MDHEN and SYDVKM. V was clipped by 2 bases and J by 4 bases, with 15 bases between them. The CDR3 is 15 residues long. The CDR3 DNA follows: TGTGCCAGCAGTTTAGAACAGGCTGGCCGGTACGAGCAGTACTTC. This sequence encodes CASSLEQAGRYEQYF. The whole variable domain, filled in from reference TRBV28 and TRBJ2-7, reads DVKVTQSSRYLVKRTGEKVFLECVQDMDHENMFWYRQDPGLGLRLIYFSYDVKMKEKGDIPEGYSVSREKKERFSLILESASTNQTSMYLCASSLEQAGRYEQYFGPGTRLTVT.

The table lists this clonotype with a few counts. This chain connects TRBV6-1 to TRBJ2-5, with a tentative D call TRBD1 (6 bases). Germline V gene lookup returns CDR1 MNHNS and CDR2 SASEGT. CDR3 length: 16 residues. Trimming cost V 2 bases and J 1 base, with 14 bases left between them. CDR3 nucleotides: TGTGCCAGCAGTGAAATAGGGGGTGGGGCCCAAGAGACCCAGTACTTC. It encodes CASSEIGGGAQETQYF.

This clonotype was counted between two and nine times. The chain combines TRBV29-1 with TRBJ2-1; 9 bases align to TRBD2. Trimming at V came to 3 bases and at J to 7 bases, leaving 4 bases not matched to a gene. The CDR3 runs 13 residues. The germline V gene has CDR1 SQVTM and CDR2 ANQGSEA. CDR3 sequence: CSVDAAGGNEQFF. CDR3 DNA sequence: TGCAGCGTTGATGCAGCGGGAGGAAATGAGCAGTTCTTC.

This clonotype appeared a few times. The chain combines TRBV20-1 with TRBJ2-7; D is ambiguous. Per the germline V gene, CDR1 is DFQATT and CDR2 is SNEGSKA (reference sequence). Trimming removed 1 base at V and 3 bases at J, with 13 bases between. The CDR3 has 14 residues. In DNA form, the CDR3 reads TGCAGTGCTAGAGTTCACACCATCGACTACGAGCAGTACTTC. As protein: CSARVHTIDYEQYF.

This clonotype was counted a few times. The chain combines TRBV7-2 with TRBJ2-7; TRBD1 might be the D (6 bases). The CDR3 sequence is 13 residues long. Trimming took 5 bases from V and 1 from J, leaving 9 bases between them. Germline lookup yields CDR1 SGHTA and CDR2 FQGNSA. The CDR3 spells CASSPDRSYEQYF. The DNA of the CDR3 is TGTGCCAGCAGCCCGGACAGATCCTACGAGCAGTACTTC.